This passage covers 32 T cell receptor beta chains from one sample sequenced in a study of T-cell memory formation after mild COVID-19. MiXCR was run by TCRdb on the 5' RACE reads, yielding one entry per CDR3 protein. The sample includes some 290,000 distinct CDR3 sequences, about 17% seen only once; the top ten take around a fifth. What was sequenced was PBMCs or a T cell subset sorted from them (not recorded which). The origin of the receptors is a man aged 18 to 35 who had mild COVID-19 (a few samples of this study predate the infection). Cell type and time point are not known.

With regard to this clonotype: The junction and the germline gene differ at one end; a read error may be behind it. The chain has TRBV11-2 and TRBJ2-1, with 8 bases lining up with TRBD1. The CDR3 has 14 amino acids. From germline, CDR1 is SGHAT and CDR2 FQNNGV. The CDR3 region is CASSLQGANNEQVF. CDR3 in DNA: TGTGCCAGCAGCTTACAGGGGGCGAACAATGAGCAGGTCTTC.

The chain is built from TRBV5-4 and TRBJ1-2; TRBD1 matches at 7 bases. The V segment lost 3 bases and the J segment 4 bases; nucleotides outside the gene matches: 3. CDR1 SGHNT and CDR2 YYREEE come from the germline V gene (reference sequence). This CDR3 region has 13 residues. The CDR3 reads CASSSGTAYGYTF. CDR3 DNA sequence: TGTGCCAGCAGCTCGGGGACAGCCTATGGCTACACCTTC.

DNA of the CDR3: TGCGCCAGCAGCCAAGAGAGGACTAGCGGGGGGCCGTACAATGAGCAGTTCTTC. This encodes CASSQERTSGGPYNEQFF. This chain joins TRBV4-1 and TRBJ2-1, with 14 bases lining up with TRBD2. The CDR3 length is 18 residues. The V and J ends lost 0 bases and 4 bases, in that order; junction bases with no gene match: 5. From germline, CDR1 is MGHRA and CDR2 YSYEKL.

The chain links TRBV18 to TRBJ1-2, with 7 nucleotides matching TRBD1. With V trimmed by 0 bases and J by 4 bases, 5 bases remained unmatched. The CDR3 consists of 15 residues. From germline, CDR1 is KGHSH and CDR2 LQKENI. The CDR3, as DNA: TGTGCCAGCTCACCACCCCACAGGGGAGTCTATGGCTACACCTTC. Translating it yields CASSPPHRGVYGYTF.

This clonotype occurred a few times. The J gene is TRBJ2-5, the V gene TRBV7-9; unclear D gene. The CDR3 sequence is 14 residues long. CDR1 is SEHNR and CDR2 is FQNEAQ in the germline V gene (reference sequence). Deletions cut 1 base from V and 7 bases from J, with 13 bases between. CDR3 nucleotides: TGTGCCAGCAGCTTAGGACCCCTAACGCCGACCCAGTACTTC. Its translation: CASSLGPLTPTQYF.

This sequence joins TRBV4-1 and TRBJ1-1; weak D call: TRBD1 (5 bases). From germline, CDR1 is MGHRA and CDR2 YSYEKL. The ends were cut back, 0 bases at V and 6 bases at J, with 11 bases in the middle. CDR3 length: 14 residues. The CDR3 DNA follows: TGCGCCAGCAGCCAAGATAAGTGGGGCCCTGAAGCTTTCTTT. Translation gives CASSQDKWGPEAFF.

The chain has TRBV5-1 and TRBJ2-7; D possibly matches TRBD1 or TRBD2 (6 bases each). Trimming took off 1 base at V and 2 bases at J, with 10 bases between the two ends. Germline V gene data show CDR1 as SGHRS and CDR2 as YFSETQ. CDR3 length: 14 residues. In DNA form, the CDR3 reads TGCGCCAGCAGCTTGCGGGGGCGAACCTACGAGCAGTACGTC. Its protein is CASSLRGRTYEQYV.

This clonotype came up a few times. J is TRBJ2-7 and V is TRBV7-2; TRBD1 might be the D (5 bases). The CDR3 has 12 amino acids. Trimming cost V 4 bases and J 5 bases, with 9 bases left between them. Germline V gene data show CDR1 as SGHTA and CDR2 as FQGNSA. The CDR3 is CASSSTAHEQYF. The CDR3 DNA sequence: TGTGCCAGCAGCTCGACAGCCCACGAGCAGTACTTC.

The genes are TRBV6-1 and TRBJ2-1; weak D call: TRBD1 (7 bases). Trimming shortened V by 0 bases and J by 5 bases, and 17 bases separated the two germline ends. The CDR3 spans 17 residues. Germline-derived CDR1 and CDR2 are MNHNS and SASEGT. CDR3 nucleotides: TGTGCCAGCAGTGAAGCCTCAGGGGGGACAGTTGACAATGAGCAGTTCTTC. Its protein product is CASSEASGGTVDNEQFF.

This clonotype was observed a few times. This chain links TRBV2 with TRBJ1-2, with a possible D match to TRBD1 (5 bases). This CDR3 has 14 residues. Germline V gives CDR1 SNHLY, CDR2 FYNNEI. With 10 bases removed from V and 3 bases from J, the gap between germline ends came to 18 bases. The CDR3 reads CATAPAREDYGYTF. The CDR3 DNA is TGTGCCACCGCCCCGGCCAGGGAGGACTATGGCTACACCTTC.

DNA of the CDR3: TGTGCCAGCACCTTGCCGGCCGTAAAAAACACCATATATTTT. It yields the protein CASTLPAVKNTIYF. The J gene is TRBJ1-3, the V gene TRBV28; no definite D call. Trimming stripped 7 bases from V and 6 bases from J, with 16 bases between. The CDR3 has 14 residues. CDR1 and CDR2 from the germline V gene are MDHEN and SYDVKM.

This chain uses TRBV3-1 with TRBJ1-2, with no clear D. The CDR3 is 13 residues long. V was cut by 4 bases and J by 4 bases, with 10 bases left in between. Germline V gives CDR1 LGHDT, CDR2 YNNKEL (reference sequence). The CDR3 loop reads CASSPKALYGYTF. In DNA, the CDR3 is TGTGCCAGCAGCCCCAAGGCCCTCTATGGCTACACCTTC. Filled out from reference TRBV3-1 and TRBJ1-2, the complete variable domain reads DTAVSQTPKYLVTQMGNDKSIKCEQNLGHDTMYWYKQDSKKFLKIMFSYNNKELIINETVPNRFSPKSPDKAHLNLHINSLELGDSAVYFCASSPKALYGYTFGSGTRLTVV.

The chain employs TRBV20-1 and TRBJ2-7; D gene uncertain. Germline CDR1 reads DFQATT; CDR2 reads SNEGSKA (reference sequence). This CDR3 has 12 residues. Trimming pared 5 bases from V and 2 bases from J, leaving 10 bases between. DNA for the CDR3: TGCAGTGCTCAAGCGTCAACCTACGAGCAGTACTTC. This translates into CSAQASTYEQYF.

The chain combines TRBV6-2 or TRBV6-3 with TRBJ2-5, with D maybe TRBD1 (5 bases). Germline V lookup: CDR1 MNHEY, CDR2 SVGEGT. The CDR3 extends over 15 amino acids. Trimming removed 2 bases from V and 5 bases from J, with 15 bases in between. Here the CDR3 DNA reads TGTGCCAGCAGTTACGGGGCCACCCGGCGGGAGACCCAGTACTTC. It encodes CASSYGATRRETQYF.

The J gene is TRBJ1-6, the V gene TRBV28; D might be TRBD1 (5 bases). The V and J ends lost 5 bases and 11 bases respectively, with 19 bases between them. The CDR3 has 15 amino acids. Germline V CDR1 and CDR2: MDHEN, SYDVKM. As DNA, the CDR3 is TGTGCCAGCAGTCTGACGGTGGGGGTGGAACCACCCCTCCACTTT. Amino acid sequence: CASSLTVGVEPPLHF.

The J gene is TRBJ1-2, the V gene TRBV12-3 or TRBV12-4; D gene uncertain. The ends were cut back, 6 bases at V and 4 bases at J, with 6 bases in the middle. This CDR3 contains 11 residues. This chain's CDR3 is CASRGFYGYTF. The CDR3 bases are TGTGCCAGCAGGGGATTCTATGGCTACACCTTC.

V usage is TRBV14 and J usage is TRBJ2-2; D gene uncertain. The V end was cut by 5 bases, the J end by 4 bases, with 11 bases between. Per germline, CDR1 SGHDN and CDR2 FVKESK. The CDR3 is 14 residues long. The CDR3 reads CASSTTEITGELFF. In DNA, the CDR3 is TGTGCCAGCAGCACAACAGAAATCACCGGGGAGCTGTTTTTT.

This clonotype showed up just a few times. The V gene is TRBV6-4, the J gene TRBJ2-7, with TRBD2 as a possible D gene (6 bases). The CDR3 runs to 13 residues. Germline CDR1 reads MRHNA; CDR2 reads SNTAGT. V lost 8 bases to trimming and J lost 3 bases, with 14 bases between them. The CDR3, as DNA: TGTGCCAGCGCCAGGAGGGAAGGCTACGAGCAGTACTTC. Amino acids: CASARREGYEQYF.

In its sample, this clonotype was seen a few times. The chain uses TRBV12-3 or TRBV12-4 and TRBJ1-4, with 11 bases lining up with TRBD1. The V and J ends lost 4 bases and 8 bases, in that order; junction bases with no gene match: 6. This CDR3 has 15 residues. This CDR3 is CASSSTDRGREKLFF. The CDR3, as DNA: TGTGCCAGCAGTTCCACGGACAGGGGGCGCGAAAAACTGTTTTTT.

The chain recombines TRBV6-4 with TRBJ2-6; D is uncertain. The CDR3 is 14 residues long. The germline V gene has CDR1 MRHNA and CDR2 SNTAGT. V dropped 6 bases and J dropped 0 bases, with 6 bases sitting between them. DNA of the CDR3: TGTGCCAGCAGAGACGACTCTGGGGCCAACGTCCTGACTTTC. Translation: CASRDDSGANVLTF.

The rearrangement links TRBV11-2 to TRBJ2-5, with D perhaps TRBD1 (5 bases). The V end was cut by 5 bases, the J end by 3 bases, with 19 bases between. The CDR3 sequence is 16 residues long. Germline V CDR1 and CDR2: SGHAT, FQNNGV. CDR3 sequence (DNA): TGTGCCAGCAGCGCCGCGACTGACAGAGTGGAAGAGACCCAGTACTTC. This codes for CASSAATDRVEETQYF.

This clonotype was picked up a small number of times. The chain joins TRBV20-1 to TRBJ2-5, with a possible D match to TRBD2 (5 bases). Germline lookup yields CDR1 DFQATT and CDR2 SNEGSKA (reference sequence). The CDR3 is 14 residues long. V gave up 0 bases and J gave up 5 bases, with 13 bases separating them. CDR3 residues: CSARDDGVGETQYF. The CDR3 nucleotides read TGCAGTGCTAGAGATGACGGGGTCGGGGAGACCCAGTACTTC.

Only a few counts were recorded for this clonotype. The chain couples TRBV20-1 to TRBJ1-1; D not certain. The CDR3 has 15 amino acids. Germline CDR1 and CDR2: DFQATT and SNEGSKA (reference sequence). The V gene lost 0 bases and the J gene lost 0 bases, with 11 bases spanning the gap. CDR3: CSARDIEGMNTEAFF. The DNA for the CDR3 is TGCAGTGCTAGAGATATAGAGGGTATGAACACTGAAGCTTTCTTT.

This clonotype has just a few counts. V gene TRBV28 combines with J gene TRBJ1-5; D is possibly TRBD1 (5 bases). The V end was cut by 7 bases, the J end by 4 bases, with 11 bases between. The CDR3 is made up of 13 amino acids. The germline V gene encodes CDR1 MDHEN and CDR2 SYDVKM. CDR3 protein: CASKEGYNQPQHF. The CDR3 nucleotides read TGTGCCAGCAAGGAGGGGTATAATCAGCCCCAGCATTTT.

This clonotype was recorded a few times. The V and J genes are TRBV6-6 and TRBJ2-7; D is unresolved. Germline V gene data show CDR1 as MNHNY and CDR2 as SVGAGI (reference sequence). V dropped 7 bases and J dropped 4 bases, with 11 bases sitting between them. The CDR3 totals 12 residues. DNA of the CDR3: TGTGCCAGCACCAAGGAGAGATACGAGCAGTACTTC. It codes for CASTKERYEQYF.

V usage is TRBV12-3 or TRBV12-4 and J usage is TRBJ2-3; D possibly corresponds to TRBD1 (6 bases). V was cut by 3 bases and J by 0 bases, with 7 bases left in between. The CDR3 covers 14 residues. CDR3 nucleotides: TGTGCCAGCAGTTTTGGACAGAGCACAGATACGCAGTATTTT. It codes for CASSFGQSTDTQYF.

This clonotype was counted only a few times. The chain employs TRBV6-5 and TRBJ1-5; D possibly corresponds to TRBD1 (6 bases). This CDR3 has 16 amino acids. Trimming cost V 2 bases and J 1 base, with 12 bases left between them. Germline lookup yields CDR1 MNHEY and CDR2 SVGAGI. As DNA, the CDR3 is TGTGCCAGCAGTTACATCGGGGGGCCGAGCAATCAGCCCCAGCATTTT. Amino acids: CASSYIGGPSNQPQHF.

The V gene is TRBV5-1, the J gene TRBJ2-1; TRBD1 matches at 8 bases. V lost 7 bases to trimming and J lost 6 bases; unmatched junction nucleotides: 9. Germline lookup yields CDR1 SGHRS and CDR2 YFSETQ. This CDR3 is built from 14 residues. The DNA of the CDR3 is TGCGCCAGCGGGGAGCAGGGGGCATCCAATGAGCAGTTCTTC. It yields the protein CASGEQGASNEQFF.

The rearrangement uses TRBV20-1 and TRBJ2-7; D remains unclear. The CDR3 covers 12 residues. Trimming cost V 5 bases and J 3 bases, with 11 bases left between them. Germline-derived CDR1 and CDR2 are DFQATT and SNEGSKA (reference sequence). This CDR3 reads CSARKGFYEQYF. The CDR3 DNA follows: TGCAGTGCTCGGAAGGGTTTCTACGAGCAGTACTTC.

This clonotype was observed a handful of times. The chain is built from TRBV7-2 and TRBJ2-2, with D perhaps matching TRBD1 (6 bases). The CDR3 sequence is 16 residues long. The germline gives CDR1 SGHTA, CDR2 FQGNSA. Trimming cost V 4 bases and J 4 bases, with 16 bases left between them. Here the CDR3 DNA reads TGTGCCAGCAGCTCCTCCGGGACAAGTTTCACCGGGGAGCTGTTTTTT. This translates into CASSSSGTSFTGELFF.

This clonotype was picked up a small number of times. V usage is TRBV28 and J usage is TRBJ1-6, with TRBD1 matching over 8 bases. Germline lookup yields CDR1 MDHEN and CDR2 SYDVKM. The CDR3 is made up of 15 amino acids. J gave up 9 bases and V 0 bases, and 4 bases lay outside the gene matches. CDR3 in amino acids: CASSLWTGEASPLHF. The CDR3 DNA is TGTGCCAGCAGTTTATGGACAGGGGAGGCTTCACCCCTCCACTTT.

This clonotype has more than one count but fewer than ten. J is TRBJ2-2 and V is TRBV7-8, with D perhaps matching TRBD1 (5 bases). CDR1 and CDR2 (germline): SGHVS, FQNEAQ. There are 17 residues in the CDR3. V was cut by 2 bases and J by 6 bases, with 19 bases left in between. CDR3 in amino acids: CASSLSFGQGYAGELFF. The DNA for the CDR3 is TGTGCCAGCAGCTTATCTTTCGGGCAGGGATATGCCGGGGAGCTGTTTTTT.